The 13 T cell receptor beta chains below all came from one sample that was sequenced in a study of blood T cells in healthy people across ages. A second PCR of roughly 7 to 11 cycles used a sample-barcoded 5' primer and a J-beta primer mix. TCRdb analysed the 5' RACE reads with MiXCR anew, one entry per CDR3 protein. The sample has fewer than 800,000 distinct CDR3 sequences; more than 20% are singletons. Sample: blood. The receptors originated from a man between 65 and 85 years old in good health.

The chain is built from TRBV6-2 or TRBV6-3 and TRBJ2-4; D possibly corresponds to TRBD1 (5 bases). V was trimmed by 7 bases and J by 4 bases, leaving 14 bases between them. In germline, CDR1 is MNHEY, CDR2 SVGEGT. This CDR3 is built from 14 residues. Written as DNA, the CDR3 is TGTGCCAGCACTCAGGAAGGGGATAAAAACATTCAGTACTTC. Translation: CASTQEGDKNIQYF.

The DNA of the CDR3 is TGTGCCAGCAGTTCGACAGGGCTGAACACTGAAGCTTTCTTT. Protein product: CASSSTGLNTEAFF. The rearrangement uses TRBV27 and TRBJ1-1, with 7 nucleotides matching TRBD1. The CDR3 covers 14 residues. Germline V gene sequence: CDR1 MNHEY, CDR2 SMNVEV (reference sequence). The ends lost 4 bases at V and 0 bases at J; junction bases unmatched: 2.

The chain carries TRBV20-1 and TRBJ2-5; 11 bases are a match to TRBD2. Matching the DNA end better, TRBJ2-1 makes the J call doubtful. Germline V CDR1 and CDR2: DFQATT, SNEGSKA (reference sequence). This CDR3 spans 14 amino acids. The CDR3 region has the DNA TGCAGTGCTGATAGCGGGAGGGGGTATAATGAGCAGTTCTTC. It encodes CSADSGRGYNEQFF.

This clonotype appeared a few times. This sequence joins TRBV18 and TRBJ1-1; TRBD1 matches 9 bases. Germline CDR1 is KGHSH and CDR2 is LQKENI. This CDR3 region has 15 residues. Losses at the gene ends were 3 bases for V and 3 bases for J; bases not matched to a gene: 5. The chain's CDR3 is CASSPGQGWDTEAFF. CDR3 bases: TGTGCCAGCTCACCGGGACAGGGTTGGGACACTGAAGCTTTCTTT.

The chain carries TRBV3-1 and TRBJ2-1; the match to TRBD1 covers 8 bases. With 0 bases clipped from V and 15 bases from J, the junction kept 4 bases outside the gene matches. In germline, CDR1 is LGHDT, CDR2 YNNKEL (reference sequence). CDR3 length equals 12 residues. The CDR3 DNA is TGTGCCAGCAGCCAAGATCCAGGGGGCCTGTTCTTC. It translates to CASSQDPGGLFF.

V is TRBV7-2 and J is TRBJ1-3; D gene unclear. V was clipped by 3 bases and J by 2 bases, with 8 bases between them. The CDR3 sequence is 14 residues long. Germline-derived CDR1 and CDR2 are SGHTA and FQGNSA. CDR3 amino acids: CASSFSLAGNTIYF. The DNA of the CDR3 is TGTGCCAGCAGCTTTTCGTTAGCTGGAAACACCATATATTTT.

The chain links TRBV20-1 to TRBJ2-7; D tentatively reads TRBD1 or TRBD2 (5 bases each). This CDR3 spans 15 amino acids. Between the trimmed V and J ends, which lost 5 bases and 4 bases, there was a span of 21 bases. CDR1 and CDR2 from the germline V gene are DFQATT and SNEGSKA (reference sequence). CDR3 in DNA: TGCAGTGCTGAAAAGGACGGGGCTCGAGGATACGAGCAGTACTTC. Translated, it gives CSAEKDGARGYEQYF.

This clonotype was detected only a few times. A junction end diverges from the germline sequence, so it may reflect a read error. The CDR3 spells CSASAGLAYTGELFF. Written as DNA, the CDR3 is TGCAGCGCTAGCGCGGGACTAGCTTACACCGGGGAGCTGTTTTTT. The chain combines TRBV20-1 with TRBJ2-2, with 9 bases aligning to TRBD2. The V gene's germline CDR1 is DFQATT and CDR2 SNEGSKA (reference sequence). This CDR3 is built from 15 residues.

This clonotype has more than one count but fewer than ten. The chain has TRBV5-1 and TRBJ1-4; D is perhaps TRBD1 (5 bases). The germline V gene encodes CDR1 SGHRS and CDR2 YFSETQ. The CDR3 is made up of 15 amino acids. Deletions cut 1 base from V and 6 bases from J, with 13 bases between. DNA of the CDR3: TGCGCCAGCAGCTTGAAACCTGGCAGGGATGAAAAACTGTTTTTT. It codes for CASSLKPGRDEKLFF. Full variable domain (missing parts from reference TRBV5-1 and TRBJ1-4): KAGVTQTPRYLIKTRGQQVTLSCSPISGHRSVSWYQQTPGQGLQFLFEYFSETQRNKGNFPGRFSGRQFSNSRSEMNVSTLELGDSALYLCASSLKPGRDEKLFFGSGTQLSVL.

This sequence joins TRBV14 and TRBJ1-4; possibly TRBD1 for D (6 bases). Germline CDR1 SGHDN, CDR2 FVKESK. CDR3 length: 14 amino acids. V lost 3 bases, J lost 3 bases, and 8 bases lay in between. The CDR3 region has the DNA TGTGCCAGCAGCCAGGACAGCGCTAATGAAAAACTGTTTTTT. Residues: CASSQDSANEKLFF.

This clonotype has ten or more counts. This chain links TRBV12-3 or TRBV12-4 with TRBJ2-5, with a weak D call TRBD2 (5 bases). Between the trimmed V and J ends, which lost 6 bases and 3 bases, there was a span of 5 bases. The CDR3 contains 11 residues. The CDR3 DNA follows: TGTGCCAGCAGGGGAGAAGAGACCCAGTACTTC. Translation gives CASRGEETQYF.

This chain uses TRBV20-1 with TRBJ2-1; D is perhaps TRBD2 (6 bases). Germline loops: CDR1 DFQATT, CDR2 SNEGSKA (reference sequence). This CDR3 has 13 amino acids. The CDR3 here is CASASDSYNEQFF. In DNA form, the CDR3 reads TGCGCCTCCGCTAGCGACTCCTACAATGAGCAGTTCTTC.

The CDR3 loop reads CSARTSGSGAGELFF. Written as DNA, the CDR3 is TGCAGTGCCCGGACTAGCGGGAGTGGCGCCGGGGAGCTGTTTTTT. The chain couples TRBV20-1 to TRBJ2-2; 13 bases agree with TRBD2. Germline CDR1 is DFQATT and CDR2 is SNEGSKA (reference sequence). Trimming removed 6 bases from V and 6 bases from J; junction bases left unmatched: 7. This CDR3 is 15 amino acids long.